These T cell receptor beta chains were read from a single sample in a study of blood T cells in healthy people across ages. TCRdb re-analysed the 5' RACE reads in MiXCR, keeping a single row per CDR3 protein. The repertoire holds approximately 1,700,000 distinct CDR3 sequences, with approximately 40% as singletons. Sequencing was carried out using blood. The receptors were gathered from a human donor in good health. CDR3s include the opening cysteine and the closing phenylalanine or tryptophan. The order of the fields is CDR3 length, V gene, D gene, J gene, clone size, CDR3 DNA, CDR3 protein. D genes are given only for firm matches. Size values are once, few and many counts, or a class for expanded clones, and some rows have none.

>14|TRBV4-1|-|TRBJ2-1|-
TGCGCCAGCAGCCAAACCGGGGGGCCGGAGACCCAGTTCTTC
CASSQTGGPETQFF
>15|TRBV4-1|-|TRBJ2-7|few
TGCGCCAGCAGCTGGATAGCAGGGCCCTCCTACGAGCAGTACTTC
CASSWIAGPSYEQYF
>16|TRBV6-5|-|TRBJ2-4|few
TGTGCCAGCAGTTACGACAGCACTTGGGCCAAAAACATTCAGTACTTC
CASSYDSTWAKNIQYF
>13|TRBV27|-|TRBJ1-1|-
TGTGCCAGCAGTAACCCCTTTAACACTGAAGCTTTCTTT
CASSNPFNTEAFF
>14|TRBV20-1|-|TRBJ2-7|many
TGCAGTGCTAGAGCTGAAAGGGGAGTCTACGAGCAGTACTTC
CSARAERGVYEQYF
>15|TRBV4-3|-|TRBJ1-2|-
TGCGCCAGCAGCCAAGATGTGCCAAGACATTATGGCTACACCTTC
CASSQDVPRHYGYTF
>13|TRBV20-1|-|TRBJ1-6|few
TGCAGTGCTAGGGGGGTAAAGGGTACACCCCTCCACTTT
CSARGVKGTPLHF
>12|TRBV9|-|TRBJ2-4|few
TGTGCCAGCAGCTCACACCGAGACATTCAGTACTTC
CASSSHRDIQYF
>15|TRBV7-6|-|TRBJ2-5|-
TGTGCCAGCAGCTTAGCGCCTGCTAGCAGAGAGACCCAGTACTTC
CASSLAPASRETQYF
>13|TRBV5-1|-|TRBJ2-1|-
TGCGCCTGCAGCTTGGATCCTAACAATGAGCAGTTCTTC
CACSLDPNNEQFF
>12|TRBV6-2/TRBV6-3|-|TRBJ2-6|-
TGTGCCAGCAGCCAAGATAGGCTTGACCAGACTTTC
CASSQDRLDQTF
>19|TRBV13|-|TRBJ2-3|few
TGTGCCAGCAGCTCAAAAATCGTCGGACCCCGATACCCCACAGATACGCAGTATTTT
CASSSKIVGPRYPTDTQYF
>16|TRBV6-1|-|TRBJ1-5|few
TGTGCCAGCAGTGGAAGACAGGCATTGTCTAATCAGCCCCAGCATTTT
CASSGRQALSNQPQHF
>15|TRBV12-3/TRBV12-4|TRBD1|TRBJ2-7|few
TGTGCCAGCAGCCCCGACGGACAGGGAACCTACGAGCAGTACTTC
CASSPDGQGTYEQYF
>15|TRBV9|-|TRBJ2-5|few
TGTGCCAGCAGCGCAACCGACAGGATTGTCGAGACCCAGTACTTC
CASSATDRIVETQYF
>16|TRBV4-3|TRBD1|TRBJ1-4|-
TGCGCCAGCAGCCAAGAAAGACAGGGGGCGGAGGAAAAACTGTTTTTT
CASSQERQGAEEKLFF
>12|TRBV5-1|-|TRBJ2-4|-
-
CASSWGEGIVYF
>15|TRBV3-1|TRBD2|TRBJ2-1|-
TGTGCCAGCAGCCAGACTAGCGGGGCCGGGAATGAGCAGTTCTTC
CASSQTSGAGNEQFF
>12|TRBV20-1|-|TRBJ1-2|-
TGCAGTGCTCCCGGGGAGCAATATGGCTACACCTTC
CSAPGEQYGYTF
>14|TRBV15|-|TRBJ1-1|few
TGTGCCACCAGCCGGACGGTGAGAAACACTGAAGCTTTCTTT
CATSRTVRNTEAFF
>14|TRBV28|-|TRBJ1-2|-
TGTGCCAGCAGTCAAAGAGGGACGGGCTATGGCTACACCTTC
CASSQRGTGYGYTF
>13|TRBV15|TRBD1|TRBJ2-7|-
TGTGCCACCAGCAAACTAACAGGGGGCGAGCAGTACTTC
CATSKLTGGEQYF
>15|TRBV4-1|-|TRBJ1-1|few
TGCGCCAGCAGCCAAGTTGCAGGAGGATACCCTGAAGCTTTCTTT
CASSQVAGGYPEAFF
>15|TRBV28|-|TRBJ2-4|-
TGTGCCAGCAGTCCGCCTAAAGGGGCCAAAAACATTCAGTACTTC
CASSPPKGAKNIQYF
>16|TRBV4-1|-|TRBJ1-5|-
TGCGCCCCTTCAGGGGCGAGACAGCTCTTCAATCAGCCCCAGCATTTT
CAPSGARQLFNQPQHF
>13|TRBV20-1|-|TRBJ1-1|-
TGCAGTGCTGCCGGCCACGATTTCACTGAAGCTTTCTTT
CSAAGHDFTEAFF
>15|TRBV4-3|-|TRBJ2-7|-
TGCGCCAGCAGCCAAGATGCGGGGAACAGCTACGAGCAGTACTTC
CASSQDAGNSYEQYF
>14|TRBV2|-|TRBJ2-7|-
TGTGCCAGCACGAGGGGGATCTCCTACAATGAGCAGTACTTC
CASTRGISYNEQYF
>15|TRBV7-2|TRBD1|TRBJ2-7|-
TGTGCCAGCAGCTTAGTTGGACAGGGTCCCTACGAGCAGTACTTC
CASSLVGQGPYEQYF
>15|TRBV7-2|TRBD1|TRBJ1-4|-
TGTGCCAGCAGCTTATCCCAAGCAGGGGGGGAAAAACTGTTTTTT
CASSLSQAGGEKLFF
>16|TRBV24-1|-|TRBJ2-3|-
TGTGCCACCAGTGATTCGATAGGGCCGTACTCAGATACGCAGTATTTT
CATSDSIGPYSDTQYF
>14|TRBV7-9|-|TRBJ1-2|-
TGTGCCAGCAGGTCTGGGGAGGGCTACTATGGCTACACCTTC
CASRSGEGYYGYTF
>12|TRBV7-9|-|TRBJ1-4|-
TGTGCCAGCAAGCAGGTGAATGAAAAACTGTTTTTT
CASKQVNEKLFF
>15|TRBV5-6|-|TRBJ1-1|few
TGTGCCAGCAGCCCCCTGGGGGGGGCGAACACTGAAGCTTTCTTT
CASSPLGGANTEAFF
>13|TRBV7-2|-|TRBJ2-5|-
TGTGCCAGCAGTAAACAGCAAGGGGGTGAGCAGTACTTC
CASSKQQGGEQYF
>13|TRBV29-1|-|TRBJ2-3|few
TGCACCGTGGGAGATGGAAGCACAGATACGCAGTATTTT
CTVGDGSTDTQYF
>12|TRBV20-1|-|TRBJ2-5|-
TGCAGTGGACAGGCTCCCCAAGAGACCCAGTACTTC
CSGQAPQETQYF
>17|TRBV30|TRBD2|TRBJ2-3|-
TGTGCCTGGAACGTCGCGGGACTAGCGGGGGGGACAGATACGCAGTATTTT
CAWNVAGLAGGTDTQYF